The 15 T cell receptor beta chains presented below share a single source sample, sequenced in a study of human T cells and chemical hapten exposure. Time point of the sample: pre-sensitization, week 0. Described treatment: therapeutic diphenylcyclopropenone sensitization with weekly scalp DPC. TCRdb re-called the RACE reads with MiXCR, one entry per CDR3 protein. The repertoire holds about 180,000 distinct CDR3 sequences, with roughly 30% as singletons. The sequenced sample was whole blood, obtained in connection with sensitization to the hapten diphenylcyclopropenone (DPC). All receptors derive from a woman aged 25 to 39 with alopecia areata. Some clones in this sample may be carry-over from other donors' samples.

This clonotype was observed a handful of times. The chain has TRBV7-9 and TRBJ2-7; D might be TRBD1 (6 bases). V was cut by 1 base and J by 9 bases, with 13 bases left in between. Germline loops: CDR1 SEHNR, CDR2 FQNEAQ (reference sequence). This CDR3 contains 13 residues. The CDR3 nucleotides are TGTGCCAGCAGCTTAGAACAGGGAAGTGGGCAGTACTTC. Protein: CASSLEQGSGQYF.

This clonotype was recorded many times. The V gene is TRBV11-2, the J gene TRBJ2-3, with D uncertain. The V gene lost 4 bases and the J gene lost 0 bases, with 14 bases spanning the gap. The germline V gene has CDR1 SGHAT and CDR2 FQNNGV. The CDR3 covers 16 residues. The CDR3 loop is CASSSRLDPSTDTQYF. Here the CDR3 DNA reads TGTGCCAGCAGCTCCCGACTGGACCCTAGCACAGATACGCAGTATTTT.

The chain carries TRBV6-2 or TRBV6-3 and TRBJ2-3, with 7 positions matching TRBD2. The V and J ends lost 5 bases and 4 bases, in that order; junction bases with no gene match: 9. This CDR3 region has 15 residues. Germline loops: CDR1 MNHEY, CDR2 SVGEGT. CDR3 DNA: TGTGCCAGCAGTGAATTGGGCGGGAGAGCAGATACGCAGTATTTT. This codes for CASSELGGRADTQYF.

The J gene is TRBJ2-7, the V gene TRBV20-1, with 12 bases that match TRBD2. There are 15 residues in the CDR3. With 3 bases clipped from V and 2 bases from J, the junction kept 5 bases outside the gene matches. Per germline, CDR1 DFQATT and CDR2 SNEGSKA (reference sequence). The CDR3 sequence: CSARTSGSVPYEQYF. CDR3 sequence (DNA): TGCAGTGCTAGGACTAGCGGGAGTGTCCCCTACGAGCAGTACTTC.

The chain is built from TRBV11-2 and TRBJ1-2; D remains unclear. The germline V gene encodes CDR1 SGHAT and CDR2 FQNNGV. The CDR3 is 13 amino acids. Trimming removed 2 bases at V and 2 bases at J, with 6 bases between. Written as DNA, the CDR3 is TGTGCCAGCAGCTTAAACCCAAACTATGGCTACACCTTC. Translation gives CASSLNPNYGYTF.

This clonotype has more than one count but fewer than ten. This chain uses TRBV28 with TRBJ1-1; 7 positions agree with TRBD1. J was trimmed by 4 bases and V by 8 bases; bases with no gene match: 7. The CDR3 is made up of 13 amino acids. Germline loops: CDR1 MDHEN, CDR2 SYDVKM. CDR3 residues: CASETGQSTEAFF. The CDR3 DNA reads TGTGCCAGCGAGACGGGACAGAGCACTGAAGCTTTCTTT.

This clonotype has a handful of counts. This chain links TRBV11-2 with TRBJ2-5, with TRBD2 matching 12 bases. Trimming took 8 bases from V and 2 from J; bases not matched to a gene: 6. Germline V gives CDR1 SGHAT, CDR2 FQNNGV. CDR3 size: 15 residues. CDR3 protein: CASEEGTSGQETQYF. DNA for the CDR3: TGTGCCAGCGAGGAAGGGACTAGCGGGCAAGAGACCCAGTACTTC. Full variable domain (missing parts from reference TRBV11-2 and TRBJ2-5): EAGVAQSPRYKIIEKRQSVAFWCNPISGHATLYWYQQILGQGPKLLIQFQNNGVVDDSQLPKDRFSAERLKGVDSTLKIQPAKLEDSAVYLCASEEGTSGQETQYFGPGTRLLVL.

This chain joins TRBV28 and TRBJ2-7; D gene uncertain. V was clipped by 5 bases and J by 4 bases, with 12 bases between them. The length of the CDR3 is 13 residues. Germline lookup yields CDR1 MDHEN and CDR2 SYDVKM. The CDR3 bases are TGTGCCAGCAGTACCCCCACCATGTACGAGCAGTACTTC. Translating it yields CASSTPTMYEQYF.

The chain uses TRBV19 and TRBJ1-2, with 7 bases matching TRBD1. J was trimmed by 4 bases and V by 5 bases; bases with no gene match: 10. The CDR3 sequence is 15 residues long. The germline V gene encodes CDR1 LNHDA and CDR2 SQIVND (reference sequence). In nucleotides, the CDR3 is TGTGCCAGTAGTGGTGGGACAGAACAAACCTATGGCTACACCTTC. Translated: CASSGGTEQTYGYTF.

CDR3 sequence: CSVQQGHEQYF. In DNA form, the CDR3 reads TGCAGCGTTCAACAGGGTCACGAGCAGTACTTC. V is TRBV29-1 and J is TRBJ2-7, with a weak D call TRBD1 (6 bases). Germline-derived CDR1 and CDR2 are SQVTM and ANQGSEA. This CDR3 has 11 residues. V was pared by 5 bases and J by 5 bases, with 10 bases between.

This clonotype has more than one count but fewer than ten. J is TRBJ1-5 and V is TRBV7-2, with D perhaps TRBD1 (5 bases). The V and J ends lost 6 bases and 7 bases respectively, with 19 bases between them. The germline gives CDR1 SGHTA, CDR2 FQGNSA. The CDR3 is made up of 15 amino acids. The CDR3 DNA reads TGTGCCAGCAGGATGGGGGGAAGTTCGAGGCAGCCCCAGCATTTT. Residues: CASRMGGSSRQPQHF.

There are a few counts of this clonotype. CDR3 in amino acids: CASSLSPGVGHGELFF. Here the CDR3 DNA reads TGTGCCAGCAGTTTATCCCCAGGGGTGGGACACGGGGAGCTGTTTTTT. The rearrangement uses TRBV28 and TRBJ2-2; possible D gene TRBD1, 6 bases. CDR3 length: 16 amino acids. Trimming stripped 1 base from V and 7 bases from J, with 16 bases between. CDR1 and CDR2 from the germline V gene are MDHEN and SYDVKM.

The count of this clonotype is one. V is TRBV20-1 and J is TRBJ2-7, with 10 bases matching TRBD1. Germline-derived CDR1 and CDR2 are DFQATT and SNEGSKA (reference sequence). This CDR3 has 14 residues. J gave up 2 bases and V 6 bases, and 7 bases lay outside the gene matches. The CDR3 spells CSATGTGDPYEQYF. The CDR3 DNA reads TGCAGTGCAACCGGGACAGGGGACCCCTACGAGCAGTACTTC.

The gene calls are TRBV5-1 and TRBJ2-4; a weak D match, TRBD2 (7 bases). The CDR3 is 13 residues long. Trimming took off 6 bases at V and 8 bases at J, with 15 bases between the two ends. From germline, CDR1 is SGHRS and CDR2 YFSETQ. DNA of the CDR3: TGCGCCAGCACGCCAGGGGAGGGGGACATTCAGTACTTC. As protein: CASTPGEGDIQYF.

This clonotype has at least ten counts. The V and J genes are TRBV29-1 and TRBJ1-2; D remains ambiguous. Germline V gene data show CDR1 as SQVTM and CDR2 as ANQGSEA. With 3 bases removed from V and 7 bases from J, the gap between germline ends came to 6 bases. The CDR3 covers 10 residues. This chain's CDR3 is CSVDGSGYTF. The CDR3 nucleotides are TGCAGCGTTGATGGCTCTGGCTACACCTTC.